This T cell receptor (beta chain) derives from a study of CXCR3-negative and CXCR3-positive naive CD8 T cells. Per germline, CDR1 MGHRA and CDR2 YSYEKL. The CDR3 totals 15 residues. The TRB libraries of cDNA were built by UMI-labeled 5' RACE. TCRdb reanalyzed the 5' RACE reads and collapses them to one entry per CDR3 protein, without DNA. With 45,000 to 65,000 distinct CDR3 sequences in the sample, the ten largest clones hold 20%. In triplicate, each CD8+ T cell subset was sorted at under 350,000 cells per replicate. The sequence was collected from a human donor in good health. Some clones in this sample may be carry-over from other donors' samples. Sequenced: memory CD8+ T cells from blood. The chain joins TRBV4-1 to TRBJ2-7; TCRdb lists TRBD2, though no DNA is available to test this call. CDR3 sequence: CASSRGLAEAYEQYF.